This record concerns one T cell receptor (beta chain) sequence. This specimen belongs to a study of blood T cell repertoires in COVID-19. Study information: Donors in the United States, Italy and Spain gave samples during acute or convalescent COVID-19. Nucleic acid was either cDNA or gDNA, and it came from T cells, B-cell-depleted T cells, or PBMCs.

Study processing details: Amplification from reference gene primers served as the basis for estimated nucleated cell counts. Profiled with immunoSEQ multiplex PCR; TCRdb holds only in-frame clones, not every one. The V and J calls and clone size come from that table; D and trimming were worked out from the DNA. Of 200,000 to 250,000 clones listed, roughly 90% are singletons. The V and J ends lost 3 bases and 3 bases, in that order; junction bases with no gene match: 7. CDR1 and CDR2 (germline): ENHRY, SYGVKD. The CDR3 spans 16 residues. Input material: peripheral blood. This chain connects TRBV10-3 to TRBJ2-7, with TRBD2 matching over 11 bases. This clonotype was obtained from a woman aged 55-70 years with acute or convalescent COVID-19. CDR3 loop: CAISDPLAGGFYEQYF. For the CDR3, the DNA is TGTGCCATCAGTGACCCCCTAGCGGGGGGTTTCTACGAGCAGTACTTC.